This T cell receptor (beta chain) was obtained from a study of control samples from healthy donors and cancer patients. Method: immunoSEQ multiplex PCR; TCRdb's copy keeps in-frame clones and lacks some. This sample's table reports roughly 190,000 clones. Germline V lookup: CDR1 ENHRY, CDR2 SYGVKD. This CDR3 has 15 amino acids. Trimming stripped 6 bases from V and 3 bases from J, with 17 bases between. The rearrangement joins TRBV10-3 to TRBJ1-1; tentatively, D is TRBD1 (6 bases). This TCR derives from a woman in her twenties or thirties in good health. Sequenced: blood. CDR3 residues: CAISATGSGHTEAFF. CDR3 in DNA: TGTGCCATCAGCGCCACAGGGTCCGGTCACACTGAAGCTTTCTTT.